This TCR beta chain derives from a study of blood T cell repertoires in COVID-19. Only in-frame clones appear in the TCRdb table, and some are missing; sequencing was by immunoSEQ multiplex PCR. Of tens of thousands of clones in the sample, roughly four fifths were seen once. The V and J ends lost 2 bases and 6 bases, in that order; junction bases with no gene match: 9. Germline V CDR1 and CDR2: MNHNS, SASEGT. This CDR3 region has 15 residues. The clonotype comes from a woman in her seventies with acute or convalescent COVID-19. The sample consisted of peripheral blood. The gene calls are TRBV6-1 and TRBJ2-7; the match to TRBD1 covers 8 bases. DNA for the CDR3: TGTGCCAGCAGTGAACTAGGACAGGGAAAGCCCGAGCAGTACTTC. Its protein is CASSELGQGKPEQYF.